The rows below give T cell receptor beta chains drawn from one sample of a study of blood T cell repertoires in COVID-19. Clones were read by immunoSEQ multiplex PCR, and TCRdb kept only the in-frame ones, dropping some. The sample lists approximately 30,000 clones; about 80% were seen once. Sequenced sample: peripheral blood. These receptor sequences come from a man between 65 and 85 years old with acute or convalescent COVID-19. The CDR3 runs from the conserved cysteine through the conserved F or W. The D gene is left open where the match is weak. Clone size appears in some rows only: once, few, many, or a class for an expanded clone.

V gene	J gene	D gene	clone size	CDR3 DNA	CDR3 protein
TRBV4-3	TRBJ2-1	TRBD2	NA	TGCGCCAGCAGCCAAGATCGGATTAGCGGGGGGAGGGATGAGCAGTTCTTC	CASSQDRISGGRDEQFF
TRBV18	TRBJ2-1	NA	NA	TGTGCCAGCTCACCATCGGACGGGGGCTACAATGAGCAGTTCTTC	CASSPSDGGYNEQFF
TRBV25-1	TRBJ1-3	TRBD1	few	TGTGCCAGCAGTGAAACAGGGGCTGGAAACACCATATATTTT	CASSETGAGNTIYF
TRBV9	TRBJ1-2	TRBD1	NA	TGTGCCAGCAGCGTGACAGGGATTGAGGATGGCTACACCTTC	CASSVTGIEDGYTF
TRBV4-3	TRBJ2-5	NA	NA	TGCGCCAGCAGCCAAGATCCTTTCGGGACCCAGTACTTC	CASSQDPFGTQYF
TRBV19	TRBJ1-1	NA	NA	TGTGCCAGTAGTAGAGGGACTTTGAACACTGAAGCTTTCTTT	CASSRGTLNTEAFF
TRBV7-3	TRBJ1-6	NA	NA	TGTGCCAGCAGCTTGACAGGCCCCGGTAGCTCCTATAATTCACCCCTCCACTTT	CASSLTGPGSSYNSPLHF
TRBV9	TRBJ2-5	NA	medium-sized	TGTGCCAGCAGCCCCCAGATCACTAGCTGGGAGACCCAGTACTTC	CASSPQITSWETQYF
TRBV7-2	TRBJ2-1	NA	few	TGTGCCAGCAGGTTTATGCAGGGGCCCTCCTACAATGAGCAGTTCTTC	CASRFMQGPSYNEQFF
TRBV7-2	TRBJ1-4	TRBD1	NA	TGTGCCAGCAGCCCGTCCAGGGGGCAGGAAAAACTGTTTTTT	CASSPSRGQEKLFF
TRBV7-8	TRBJ2-7	TRBD2	NA	TGTGCCAGCAGCGGTAGCGGGCCCTCCTACGAGCAGTACTTC	CASSGSGPSYEQYF
TRBV6-2/TRBV6-3	TRBJ2-2	NA	once	TGTGCCAGCAGTTATATCGTGGGATCGGGGACCGGGGAGCTGTTTTTT	CASSYIVGSGTGELFF
TRBV19	TRBJ2-3	TRBD2	NA	TGTGCCAGTACCGGGGGGGCTAGCGGTAGCACAGATACGCAGTATTTT	CASTGGASGSTDTQYF
TRBV6-5	TRBJ2-1	TRBD1	NA	TGTGCCAGCAGCCTGAGGACCCAGGGGGCAAGGGAGCAGTTCTTC	CASSLRTQGAREQFF
TRBV5-1	TRBJ1-1	TRBD1	NA	TGCGCCAGCAGCTTAGGACAGGGATCGTTTGGAGCTTTCTTT	CASSLGQGSFGAFF
TRBV7-3	TRBJ2-5	NA	NA	TGTGCCAGCAGCCGCCACCCTGACAAGAAGGAGACCCAGTACTTC	CASSRHPDKKETQYF
TRBV9	TRBJ2-7	TRBD2	NA	TGTGCCAGCAGCCCCGGACTAGCGCTCAACGAGCAGTACTTC	CASSPGLALNEQYF
TRBV7-2	TRBJ2-3	NA	many	TGTGCCAGCAGCCCCGGGATGTCTCCTTACACAGATACGCAGTATTTT	CASSPGMSPYTDTQYF
TRBV13	TRBJ2-7	NA	NA	TGTGCCAGCAGCATCAGGGGCAGTGCGTCCTACGAGCAGTACTTC	CASSIRGSASYEQYF
TRBV12-3/TRBV12-4	TRBJ2-7	NA	NA	TGTGCCAGCAGTTTGGGCACCTTCTACGAGCAGTACTTC	CASSLGTFYEQYF
TRBV21-1	TRBJ2-7	NA	NA	TGTGCCAGCCGCCCCCCCCCGGGGTTCGAGCAGTACTTC	CASRPPPGFEQYF
TRBV10-3	TRBJ2-7	NA	NA	TGTGCCACGCAGTGGGAGGCAGCCTACGAGCAGTACTTC	CATQWEAAYEQYF
TRBV27	TRBJ1-1	NA	NA	TGTGCCAGCGCGGGTAGCACTGAAGCTTTCTTT	CASAGSTEAFF
TRBV11-2	TRBJ2-3	NA	NA	TGTGCCAGCAGCCCCGCCGGACTAACCGATACGCAGTATTTT	CASSPAGLTDTQYF
TRBV28	TRBJ1-4	TRBD1	NA	TGTGCCAGCAGTCGACAGGGGGCAACTAATGAAAAACTGTTTTTT	CASSRQGATNEKLFF
TRBV7-3	TRBJ2-1	NA	NA	TGTGCCAGCAGCCTGGGACAACTCAATGAGCAGTTCTTC	CASSLGQLNEQFF
TRBV19	TRBJ1-6	TRBD1	NA	TGTGCCAGTAGCCCCCTGGGACAGAGCCTTGTACCCCTCCACTTT	CASSPLGQSLVPLHF
TRBV7-2	TRBJ1-6	NA	NA	TGTGCCAGCAGCTTATCAGGAGGTGTTTCACCCCTCCACTTT	CASSLSGGVSPLHF
TRBV7-2	TRBJ2-3	TRBD2	once	TGTGCCAGCAAACTTGGGGTAGCGGGGCGTGATACGCAGTATTTT	CASKLGVAGRDTQYF
TRBV11-2	TRBJ2-7	NA	NA	TGTGCCAGCAGCTTAAGCGACCCGTGGGAGCAGTACTTC	CASSLSDPWEQYF
TRBV25-1	TRBJ1-4	TRBD1	once	TGTGCCAGCAGTGACAGACAGGGGAGGACTGAAAAACTGTTTTTT	CASSDRQGRTEKLFF
TRBV4-3	TRBJ2-1	TRBD1	few	TGCGCCAGCAGCCAAGGGGACAGGGGGGCCTACAATGAGCAGTTCTTC	CASSQGDRGAYNEQFF
TRBV6-2/TRBV6-3	TRBJ2-7	TRBD1	many	TGTGCCAGCAGTACCCCTCGGGACAGGGGCGAATTTTACGAGCAGTACTTC	CASSTPRDRGEFYEQYF
TRBV18	TRBJ2-3	NA	NA	TGTGCCAGCTCACAAAATCGGGGCACAGATACGCAGTATTTT	CASSQNRGTDTQYF
TRBV5-4	TRBJ2-5	TRBD2	NA	TGTGCCAGCAGCTTGAGGTGGCTAGCGGGAGGTGAGACCCAGTACTTC	CASSLRWLAGGETQYF
TRBV23-1	TRBJ1-5	TRBD1	NA	TGCGCCAGCAGTCAATCACTCCGGACAGGATCGAGCAATCAGCCCCAGCATTTT	CASSQSLRTGSSNQPQHF
TRBV6-5	TRBJ2-3	TRBD2	NA	TGTGCCAGCAGTTACTCGGGGGGGGGCACAGATACGCAGTATTTT	CASSYSGGGTDTQYF
TRBV6-6	TRBJ1-6	NA	NA	TGTGCCAGCAAAACGGAGAGTAATTCACCCCTCCACTTT	CASKTESNSPLHF
TRBV18	TRBJ2-7	TRBD2	NA	TGTGCCAGCTCACCACGTACAGCGGGAGGCCTCTCCTACGAGCAGTACTTC	CASSPRTAGGLSYEQYF
TRBV18	TRBJ1-1	NA	NA	TGTGCCAGCTCACCCCCCCGGAACACTGAAGCTTTCTTT	CASSPPRNTEAFF
TRBV5-1	TRBJ2-1	NA	NA	TGCGCCAGCAGCTTGGGCGCGGGGTTATCCAAGGATGAGCAGTTCTTC	CASSLGAGLSKDEQFF
TRBV7-6	TRBJ2-5	TRBD1	NA	TGTGCCAGCAGCCACACAGGGGAGCGGGAGACCCAGTACTTC	CASSHTGERETQYF
TRBV7-2	TRBJ2-1	NA	NA	TGTGCCAGCAGCTTCTGCCGGGACTGCCCCTACAATGAGCAGTTCTTC	CASSFCRDCPYNEQFF
TRBV6-5	TRBJ1-2	NA	NA	TGTGCCAGCAGTTACTATGCGGGGGGCGCAACCTATGGCTACACCTTC	CASSYYAGGATYGYTF
TRBV28	TRBJ2-7	NA	NA	TGTGCCAGCAAGGGGACGGGAGCCTCCTACGAGCAGTACTTC	CASKGTGASYEQYF
TRBV2	TRBJ1-1	NA	NA	TGTGCCAGCAGTGTACAGGGGAACACTGAAGCTTTCTTT	CASSVQGNTEAFF
TRBV27	TRBJ1-5	TRBD1	NA	TGTGCCAGCAGGACTACGGGACAGGGATTCAATCAGCCCCAGCATTTT	CASRTTGQGFNQPQHF
TRBV18	TRBJ2-7	TRBD1	NA	TGTGCCAGCTCACCAACTACAGGGGGAAGGGAGCAGTACTTC	CASSPTTGGREQYF
TRBV6-5	TRBJ1-5	NA	NA	TGTGCCAGCAGTTCCGGTTCGAGCCAGGGACAGCCCCAGCATTTT	CASSSGSSQGQPQHF
TRBV9	TRBJ2-1	TRBD2	NA	TGTGCCAGCAGCGTAGTAGCGGGGTCCTACAATGAGCAGTTCTTC	CASSVVAGSYNEQFF
TRBV6-2/TRBV6-3	TRBJ2-1	TRBD2	NA	TGTGCCAGCAGCAAACGCGGACTAGCGGGTACCCATGAGCAGTTCTTC	CASSKRGLAGTHEQFF
TRBV6-6	TRBJ1-2	NA	NA	TGTGCCAGCAGCCCAGGGGTTGGCTACACCTTC	CASSPGVGYTF
TRBV11-3	TRBJ1-6	TRBD1	NA	TGTGCCACTAGGGGGCGGAGGATTGGAAATTCACCCCTCCACTTT	CATRGRRIGNSPLHF
TRBV7-2	TRBJ1-6	NA	NA	TGTGCCAGCAGCCGGCGGGGGGTCGGAGGGTCACCCCTCCACTTT	CASSRRGVGGSPLHF
TRBV18	TRBJ2-3	TRBD2	few	TGTGCCAGCTCAACACCTAGCGGGGGGGCCTCAGATACGCAGTATTTT	CASSTPSGGASDTQYF
TRBV7-8	TRBJ1-5	NA	NA	TGTGCCAGCAGCGACCCTGAGGCGGGGCAGAGCACGTTTCAGCATTTT	CASSDPEAGQSTFQHF